This T cell receptor beta chain was profiled in a study of blood T cell repertoires in COVID-19. Overall study: PBMCs, B-cell-depleted T cells, or T cells provided the cDNA or gDNA that made up the material.

Enrolled through a virtual design, the participants were between roughly 18 and 90 years of age and came from 24 US areas. Participant-reported clinical history was the basis for cohort assignment. Exposed enrollees encountered a COVID-19 case at some point within 2 weeks before study entry. Method: immunoSEQ multiplex PCR; TCRdb's copy keeps in-frame clones and lacks some. This sample has approximately 260,000 clones, with approximately 81% found just once. Unmatched junction bases numbered 5, after V lost 2 bases and J lost 0 bases. There are 18 residues in the CDR3. Germline V gene data show CDR1 as LGHNT and CDR2 as FRNRAP.

Sequenced: PBMCs or T cells enriched from blood (not recorded which). This receptor was obtained from a woman between 50 and 59 years old who had been exposed to COVID-19. The chain recombines TRBV12-5 with TRBJ2-3; 13 bases align to TRBD2. The CDR3, as DNA: TGTGCTAGTGGTTTGAGTCCGGGACTAGCGGGGAGCACAGATACGCAGTATTTT. It is translated as CASGLSPGLAGSTDTQYF.